The present TCR beta chain was sequenced within a study of blood T cell repertoires in COVID-19. About the research overall: The United States, Italy and Spain were the sources of the acute and convalescent COVID-19 samples.

As processed by the authors: Estimated nucleated cell counts came from reference gene primer amplification. The data were produced by immunoSEQ multiplex PCR, yet TCRdb's version contains in-frame clones alone and is incomplete. V, J and clone size are those of that table, while D and trimming were read from the DNA. The table lists about 300,000 clones, 86% of them singletons, with 1.5% to 2% in the top ten. Germline V gene sequence: CDR1 SEHNR, CDR2 FQNEAQ (reference sequence). Trimming removed 5 bases from V and 2 bases from J; junction bases left unmatched: 8. The CDR3 loop spans 15 amino acids. This clone was found once.

The V and J genes are TRBV7-9 and TRBJ2-7, with TRBD2 matching 8 bases. This receptor was obtained from a woman in her forties or fifties with acute or convalescent COVID-19. Sequencing was performed on peripheral blood. Written as DNA, the CDR3 is TGTGCCAGCAGCCGACCTCTCGGGAGGGCCTACGAGCAGTACTTC. Protein sequence: CASSRPLGRAYEQYF.